One sample yielded the 10 T cell receptor beta chains listed below, sequenced in a study of response to subunit inactivated influenza vaccine. TCRdb analysed the RT-PCR reads with MiXCR anew, one entry per CDR3 protein. The sample includes some 160,000 distinct CDR3 sequences, 11% of them seen just once. The sequenced sample was non-naive T cells sorted from PBMCs, obtained roughly 6 weeks after vaccination. All receptors derive from a man aged 45-60 years who received an inactivated influenza vaccine.

J is TRBJ1-1 and V is TRBV7-2; D is undetermined. Germline CDR1 reads SGHTA; CDR2 reads FQGNSA. The CDR3 loop spans 13 amino acids. V lost 4 bases to trimming and J lost 5 bases, with 11 bases between them. The CDR3 nucleotides are TGTGCCAGCAGCTGGGAGGTAAGGACTGAAGCTTTCTTT. It encodes CASSWEVRTEAFF.

As for this clonotype: A much larger clone lies a single base off, so this may be a read error. V and J are TRBV20-1 and TRBJ2-7, with 9 bases that match TRBD1. The CDR3 is 11 residues long. CDR1 DFQATT and CDR2 SNEGSKA come from the germline V gene (reference sequence). This CDR3 is CNAGQGREQYF. The CDR3 DNA is TGCAATGCTGGACAGGGGAGGGAGCAGTACTTC.

V gene TRBV12-3 or TRBV12-4 combines with J gene TRBJ2-2; D perhaps matches TRBD1 (5 bases). Trimming stripped 3 bases from V and 7 bases from J, with 18 bases between. The CDR3 is made up of 16 amino acids. The CDR3 DNA reads as TGTGCCAGCAGTTTGGGTTCTGGGGCGCGTCTCGGGGAGCTGTTTTTT. Residues: CASSLGSGARLGELFF.

This clonotype appeared many times. The rearrangement joins TRBV20-1 to TRBJ1-1, with D possibly being TRBD1 (5 bases). Trimming took off 6 bases at V and 0 bases at J, with 11 bases between the two ends. The CDR3 is made up of 13 amino acids. Germline V gene data show CDR1 as DFQATT and CDR2 as SNEGSKA (reference sequence). The chain's CDR3 is CSARDPMNTEAFF. CDR3 DNA sequence: TGCAGTGCCAGGGACCCCATGAACACTGAAGCTTTCTTT.

This clonotype has more than one count but fewer than ten. The chain has TRBV11-2 and TRBJ2-7; D is ambiguous. CDR1 and CDR2 from the germline V gene are SGHAT and FQNNGV. The CDR3 runs to 13 residues. V lost 7 bases and J 3 bases, leaving 13 bases between the germline ends. CDR3: CASTHGLNYEQYF. DNA for the CDR3: TGTGCCAGCACCCACGGCCTAAACTACGAGCAGTACTTC.

This clonotype has more than one count but fewer than ten. Germline and junction disagree at one end, which may indicate a read error. V is TRBV5-1 and J is TRBJ1-2; no clear D. The CDR3 has 12 amino acids. From germline, CDR1 is SGHRS and CDR2 YFSETQ. The CDR3 bases are TGCGCCAGCAGCCCTGACAAAGATGGGTACACCTTC. It codes for CASSPDKDGYTF.

This chain connects TRBV4-2 to TRBJ2-5; TRBD2 agrees at 7 bases. The CDR3 runs 13 residues. V lost 1 base to trimming and J lost 5 bases; unmatched junction nucleotides: 1. CDR1 is LGHNA and CDR2 is YNFKEQ in the germline V gene. The CDR3 nucleotides read TGTGCCAGCAGCCAAGGGGAGGGGGAGACCCAGTACTTC. Residues: CASSQGEGETQYF.

This clonotype was detected a few times. The chain couples TRBV29-1 to TRBJ2-7; the D gene is possibly TRBD1 (8 bases). The V and J ends lost 6 bases and 7 bases respectively, with 22 bases between them. The CDR3 sequence is 14 residues long. The germline gives CDR1 SQVTM, CDR2 ANQGSEA. Written as DNA, the CDR3 is TGCAGCGTCTGGGGGGGGGACAGGCGCTGGGAGCAGTACTTC. It encodes CSVWGGDRRWEQYF.

This clonotype turned up a few times. V and J are TRBV15 and TRBJ2-7, with 8 bases aligning to TRBD1. This CDR3 region has 15 residues. Trimming took 3 bases from V and 0 from J; bases not matched to a gene: 4. Germline V gene data show CDR1 as LNHNV and CDR2 as YYDKDF (reference sequence). The CDR3 bases are TGTGCCACCAGCAGGGACAGGGTGGGCTCCTACGAGCAGTACTTC. Translation: CATSRDRVGSYEQYF.

Details on this clonotype: One junction end disagrees with the germline gene, perhaps due to a read error. V and J are TRBV27 and TRBJ2-3; TRBD1 matches at 9 bases. The CDR3 is 16 amino acids. Looked up from germline, CDR1 is MNHEY and CDR2 is SMNVEV (reference sequence). CDR3 coding DNA: TGTGCCAGCAGTCCGGGGACAGGGTGGGGCAAAGATAGGCAGTATTTT. Protein sequence: CASSPGTGWGKDRQYF.